This T cell receptor beta chain was recorded in a study of beta chain features in type 1 diabetes. Notes on the study in general: A greater similarity of naive, central memory and Treg TCRB repertoires was seen among patients than among healthy donors.

Every bit of the isolated RNA underwent reverse transcription, so sequencing read expressed TCRB transcripts. Sequencing was performed with immunoSEQ multiplex PCR; in TCRdb, only in-frame clones are kept and a portion is missing. The sample comprises about 140,000 clones, roughly 10% of which are singletons, and nearly 0.65% rests with the top ten. The CDR3 has 13 amino acids. The V gene lost 6 bases and the J gene lost 2 bases, with 7 bases spanning the gap. CDR1 is ENHRY, CDR2 SYGVKD, per germline. There are many counts of this clone. Its antigen remains unidentified. A sort by CD45RO/CCR7/CD25/CD127/CD95/CD27 yielded CD4+ naive, central memory, regulatory and stem cell-like memory cells.

The clonotype comes from a woman between 40 and 55 years old in good health. The sample consisted of central memory CD4+ T cells from blood. The chain carries TRBV10-3 and TRBJ2-2; no definite D call. DNA for the CDR3: TGTGCCATCAGAGGAGTTAACACCGGGGAGCTGTTTTTT. Translation gives CAIRGVNTGELFF.